This T cell receptor (beta chain) was identified in a study of cytomegalovirus exposure and HLA in healthy donors (dated 2017 in TCRdb). For the study in its entirety: An earlier analysis of roughly 570 of the donors reported 250 to 300 Gb of sequence data and about 120 million unique TCR beta sequences obtained from roughly 180 million T cells. About 300 gigabases of sequencing data and 78 million or so unique TCR sequences were included in an early release covering several hundred HLA-typed donors. The genetic ancestry cluster associated with self-reported Caucasian donors included about four fifths of the approximately 430 genotyped donors. The study aimed to test whether cataloging public T cell receptors could reveal signatures of past pathogen exposure. The study used immunosequencing to profile the T cell repertoires of several hundred subjects and linked those repertoires to cytomegalovirus serostatus. In addition to the first cohort of 666 subjects, a separate validation cohort of some 120 different subjects was used. To predict cytomegalovirus infection status, the study brought together high-throughput TCR immunosequencing, statistical association of individual TCRs with disease status, and machine learning. In a later analysis, previously published TCR beta repertoires from 550 to 750 donors were re-analyzed and high-resolution HLA genotyping was added so that TCR occurrence patterns could be studied. The later analysis used no new phenotypic data to find candidate immune exposures, relying instead on TCR beta sequences and their occurrence across donors. To decide whether each TCR beta V gene segment behaved as functional or pseudogenic, an earlier analysis of approximately 620 of the donors relied on high-throughput TCR beta sequencing. Alongside the repertoire data, information on donor age, sex, ethnicity and CMV serostatus was compiled. A later genetic analysis took genome-wide SNP genotypes for about three fifths of the roughly 700 donors and used that subset as a discovery cohort. Every repertoire in the discovery cohort had been generated on one and the same sequencing platform. HLA typing covered class I and class II loci at four-digit resolution. Typing coverage varied by locus: about 629-630 donors for A, B, C, DRB1 and DQB1; about 520 for DQA1; about 590 for DPA1; approximately 450 for DPB1. Roughly five DR-DQ haplotypes were handled as single units for association and clustering because linkage in the cohort was strong. Among 398 genotyped donors of the cohort, an average of roughly 230,000 unique TCR beta nucleotide sequences was sequenced per donor, of which 15% to 20% were non-productive. Summary of the overall study and its limitations: In vitro tests confirmed that a few of the cytomegalovirus-associated TCR beta chains recognize cytomegalovirus antigens. A cluster of highly shared sequence variants was judged likely to represent a technical artifact of the sequencing pipeline. The presence/absence analyses assumed that sequencing depth was roughly uniform across donors, and that assumption may not be true. Immune exposure information for the cohort was limited to CMV serostatus. HLA typing was unavailable for some donors at each locus, so association tests used only the typed subset. According to a later analysis, TCR association rates differed among HLA loci, with DRB1 alleles showing the most associated TCRs and HLA-C alleles showing the fewest. A further reported finding was that TCR beta sequences accurately predicted the HLA-A and HLA-B alleles for most subjects in the first cohort. In both the original and validation cohorts, the classifier was reported to diagnose cytomegalovirus status with high specificity and sensitivity. According to a later analysis, parvovirus B19, influenza, CMV and Epstein-Barr virus appeared linked to several top co-occurrence clusters. According to a later genetic analysis, donors in an Asian-associated ancestry cluster had fewer N-insertions in productive TCRs than the approximately 650-donor mean. Compared with equally common non-associated chains, HLA-associated TCR beta chains in a later analysis were more clonally expanded and had lower generation probabilities. Correlated functional status among segregating V segments might be attributable to linkage disequilibrium, but an unknown experimental factor could not be ruled out. When HLA alleles, especially DR and DQ, strongly co-occurred, TCR associations were difficult to assign to individual alleles. The earlier analysis of fewer than 750 of the donors excluded some 15 rarely observed V segments, including chromosome 9 orphons, because counts were too low. Most CMV-associated TCR beta chains appeared to be HLA-restricted in a later analysis, and the HLA associations seemed to be driven largely by CMV exposure. While some public TCRs were present in many individuals, most TCR sequences turned up only very rarely across donors. In the study, some 160 TCR beta chains were listed as associated with cytomegalovirus. V-gene and J-gene trimming of TCR beta chains was associated with a missense DCLRE1C variant in a later genetic analysis, and the association was replicated in an independent cohort. Because the 87-base-pair reads could not distinguish some IMGT-functional V segments, including TRBV6-2 and TRBV6-3, those segments were excluded. The authors suggested that the approach could potentially be extended to other disease states and immunological phenotypes. This cohort had only TCR beta chains sequenced, and the lack of alpha or paired-chain data limited which features could be detected. At a false discovery rate of 0.05, a later analysis linked some 18,000 TCR beta sequences to specific HLA alleles. An earlier analysis of some 590 of the donors showed that most TCR beta V segments appeared in productive rearrangements either about 87% or about 30% of the time, which broadly matched IMGT annotations.

The cohort comprised more than 550 healthy bone marrow donors. All cohort members were sampled while nominally healthy, although unrecorded immune exposures were likely present. The donor was CMV seronegative and belonged to the group of 352 seronegative cohort members. A peripheral blood sample was collected from each donor, and TCR beta sequencing was performed on peripheral blood mononuclear cells. Genomic DNA was extracted from the blood cell samples with the Qiagen DNeasy Blood Extraction Kit. The method was the immunoSEQ multiplex PCR assay. For the multiplex PCR, a mixture combining 60 forward primers for TCR Vbeta segments and 13 reverse primers for TCR Jbeta segments was used. The CDR3 region of rearranged TCR beta genes was amplified from genomic DNA by a multiplex PCR assay. On the Illumina HiSeq System, the amplified TCR beta libraries were sequenced as 87-base-pair reads. Turning to the authors' computational methods: A later analysis tallied roughly 76 million unique TCR beta chains across the 550 to 850 repertoires, and around 12 million of those chains were shared by two or more donors. Raw reads were error-corrected and collapsed into unique sequences with a nearest-neighbor algorithm that merged closely related sequences to remove PCR and sequencing errors. V, D and J gene segments were assigned by aligning CDR3 sequences to IMGT reference sequences. Each retained sequence needed at least a six-nucleotide match to both a V gene segment and a J gene segment. Rearrangements were called productive when the CDR3 lacked stop codons and stayed in frame with V and J; all others were non-productive. CDR3 was defined according to IMGT convention as the region running from the second conserved V-encoded cysteine to the conserved J-encoded phenylalanine. Sequences without an unambiguous match to a single V gene segment were excluded from the earlier analysis of almost 600 of the donors. In an earlier analysis of several hundred of the donors, a V segment was called functional when productive rearrangements were above 56.7%, and segregating when the standard deviation between donors exceeded 5%. A statistical classification framework was developed to diagnose cytomegalovirus status using the catalog of TCR beta chain sequences. In a later analysis, V and J genes were assigned by comparing TCR nucleotide sequences against IMGT/GENE-DB human TR gene sequences. In a later analysis, CDR3 sequences and most-parsimonious VDJ recombination scenarios were assigned using the TCRdist pipeline. In a later analysis, each TCR beta chain was defined by its CDR3 amino acid sequence together with its V-gene family, and reads without a unique V-gene family were excluded. A later analysis removed several hundred highly shared, low-generation-probability nucleotide sequences to deal with suspected cross-contamination and a sequencing artifact. For each public chain, a later analysis derived a clonal expansion index from normalized ranks of inferred template counts within each repertoire. A later analysis computed generation probabilities with a VDJ recombination model fitted to out-of-frame rearrangements, and checked the results against IGoR. In a later analysis, TCR-TCR, TCR-HLA and TCR-CMV co-occurrence was scored with hypergeometric tests, and a repertoire-size bias correction was applied to TCR pairs. In a later analysis, false discovery rates were estimated by permuting HLA or CMV assignments 20 times. In a later analysis, co-occurring TCRs were grouped using DBSCAN, and TCRdist sequence similarity was added for clustering within HLA-allele-positive subsets. For co-occurrence clustering, repertoires with fewer than 30,000 or more than 120,000 public chains were excluded, along with a handful of repertoires with anomalous nucleotide sharing. TCRdb obtained this table from immuneACCESS and retained in-frame rearrangements with V and J assigned. These tables miss some clones; where compared with another copy, unresolved V genes account for less than half of the shortfall, and the remainder is unexplained. V, J and clone size reflect that table, while D and trimming were determined from the DNA. For this sample there are approximately 220,000 clones; approximately 88% appear just once. More than 0.6% of the sample comes from the top ten.

Looking up the germline V gene yields CDR1 MNHEY and CDR2 SVGAGI. V trim: 6 bases; J trim: 6 bases; unmatched bases: 2. The CDR3 has 12 amino acids, counting the end cysteine and phenylalanine. Only the CDR3 portion is preserved as DNA: 36 bases, with reading frame beginning at the first base. This clone turned up a few times. Its target antigen remains unknown. No much larger clone is present one base from it, and per-base qualities are unavailable. The sample taken for sequencing was PBMCs. This sequence originates from a boy younger than 10 in good health and CMV-seronegative. The chain employs TRBV6-5 and TRBJ1-1; TRBD1 matches 9 bases in the middle. The CDR3 amino acid sequence is: CASSWTGAEAFF. The DNA is as follows: TGTGCCAGCAGCTGGACAGGGGCTGAAGCTTTCTTT.